The rows below give T cell receptor beta chains drawn from one sample of a study of blood T cell repertoires in COVID-19. The protocol was immunoSEQ multiplex PCR, while the TCRdb copy is restricted to in-frame clones and leaves out a portion. The table records around 180,000 clones, more than 70% of them present only once. The sequencing sample was made of peripheral blood. These receptor sequences come from a woman aged 25 to 39 with acute or convalescent COVID-19. Each CDR3 is given with its conserved first and last residue. The order of the fields is J gene, clone size, V gene, D gene, CDR3 protein, CDR3 DNA. A D gene is named only where the DNA matches it firmly. Not all rows give a size; the values are once, few, many and, for expanded clones, a class.

TRBJ2-1,once,TRBV5-6,-,CASSLQAYNEQFF,TGTGCCAGCAGCCTGCAGGCCTACAATGAGCAGTTCTTC
TRBJ1-2,-,TRBV29-1,-,CSVNVDRSYGYTF,TGCAGCGTTAACGTGGACAGATCTTATGGCTACACCTTC
TRBJ2-7,once,TRBV29-1,-,CSVVRAGTYEQYF,TGCAGCGTTGTTCGGGCGGGGACCTACGAGCAGTACTTC
TRBJ2-1,-,TRBV25-1,TRBD1,CASIDRGPGEQFF,TGTGCCAGCATCGACAGGGGACCAGGTGAGCAGTTCTTC
TRBJ1-5,-,TRBV5-5,-,CASTQGSGQPQHF,TGTGCCAGCACCCAGGGGTCAGGACAGCCCCAGCATTTT
TRBJ1-5,-,TRBV20-1,-,CSAGENQPQHF,TGCAGTGCAGGGGAAAATCAGCCCCAGCATTTT
TRBJ2-7,-,TRBV19,TRBD2,CASAGTSGSGRNEQYF,TGTGCCAGTGCCGGGACTAGCGGGAGTGGGAGGAACGAGCAGTACTTC
TRBJ2-7,once,TRBV19,TRBD1,CASSPGTEYEQYF,TGTGCCAGTAGTCCCGGGACAGAGTACGAGCAGTACTTC
TRBJ2-1,-,TRBV4-2,-,CASSQARDSGYNEQFF,TGTGCCAGCAGCCAAGCCCGGGACTCGGGATACAATGAGCAGTTCTTC
TRBJ2-6,-,TRBV3-1/TRBV3-2,-,CASGTPGANVLTF,TGTGCCAGCGGGACTCCTGGGGCCAACGTCCTGACTTTC
TRBJ2-5,-,TRBV5-1,-,CASSLGGPETQYF,TGCGCCAGCAGCTTGGGCGGGCCAGAGACCCAGTACTTC
TRBJ1-6,-,TRBV30,TRBD1,CAWDEGAGNSPLHF,TGTGCCTGGGATGAGGGGGCCGGGAATTCACCCCTCCACTTT
TRBJ2-7,-,TRBV2,-,CASSEQSFYEQYF,TGTGCCAGCAGTGAACAGTCCTTCTACGAGCAGTACTTC
TRBJ2-7,-,TRBV19,-,CAAGGYYEQYF,TGTGCCGCTGGGGGGTACTACGAGCAGTACTTC
TRBJ1-5,-,TRBV6-5,-,CASSDAGGEIRAQHF,TGTGCCAGCAGCGACGCGGGGGGGGAAATCAGAGCCCAGCATTTT
TRBJ1-1,-,TRBV4-1,-,CASSQVHTANTEAFF,TGCGCCAGCAGCCAAGTCCATACAGCGAACACTGAAGCTTTCTTT
TRBJ2-6,-,TRBV19,-,CASSPYQGSGANVLTF,TGTGCCAGTAGTCCTTACCAGGGATCCGGGGCCAACGTCCTGACTTTC
TRBJ2-7,-,TRBV28,TRBD1,CASSQGVPYEQYF,TGTGCCAGCAGCCAGGGGGTACCGTACGAGCAGTACTTC
TRBJ2-2,-,TRBV5-1,-,CASSLAPLIDGELFF,TGCGCCAGCAGCTTGGCTCCGCTTATAGACGGGGAGCTGTTTTTT
TRBJ2-2,-,TRBV7-9,-,CASSLRGTGELFF,TGTGCCAGCAGCTTAAGGGGGACCGGGGAGCTGTTTTTT
TRBJ2-7,-,TRBV2,TRBD2,CASSVELAVLKGYF,TGTGCCAGCAGTGTGGAGCTAGCGGTCCTTAAAGGGTACTTC
TRBJ1-2,-,TRBV10-1,TRBD1,CASSEGTGFAYGYTF,TGCGCCAGCAGTGAGGGGACAGGGTTCGCCTATGGCTACACCTTC
TRBJ1-2,-,TRBV7-2,TRBD1,CASRPTGGLNGYTF,TGTGCCAGCCGACCCACAGGGGGCTTGAATGGCTACACCTTC
TRBJ2-7,-,TRBV2,-,CASSEGLVVEYF,TGTGCCAGCAGTGAAGGGTTAGTAGTCGAGTACTTC
TRBJ2-2,-,TRBV27,-,CASGSRPTGELFF,TGTGCCAGCGGGAGCCGGCCCACCGGGGAGCTGTTTTTT
TRBJ1-2,-,TRBV28,-,CAGSDMSYGYTF,TGTGCCGGATCGGACATGAGTTATGGCTACACCTTC
TRBJ2-3,once,TRBV24-1,-,CATSESGHDPDTQYF,TGTGCCACCAGTGAGTCCGGACACGATCCAGATACGCAGTATTTT
TRBJ2-6,-,TRBV24-1,-,CATSDIRSGANVLTF,TGTGCCACCAGTGATATCCGCTCTGGGGCCAACGTCCTGACTTTC
TRBJ2-7,-,TRBV19,-,CASSVMDSLEQYF,TGTGCCAGTAGTGTAATGGACTCTCTCGAGCAGTACTTC
TRBJ2-2,few,TRBV7-2,TRBD2,CASSRRAGGAYTGELFF,TGTGCCAGCAGCCGCCGAGCGGGAGGGGCTTACACCGGGGAGCTGTTTTTT
TRBJ2-3,-,TRBV5-8,TRBD1,CASSGGRGFTDTQYF,TGTGCCAGCAGCGGGGGCAGGGGGTTCACAGATACGCAGTATTTT
TRBJ2-3,once,TRBV29-1,TRBD2,CSVAQTSGSLNTQYF,TGCAGCGTTGCGCAGACTAGCGGGAGTTTGAATACGCAGTATTTT
TRBJ2-1,-,TRBV10-3,TRBD2,CAISEGREDNEQFF,TGTGCCATCAGTGAGGGGCGGGAGGACAATGAGCAGTTCTTC
TRBJ2-5,-,TRBV11-3,TRBD1,CASSLGTGGQTQYF,TGTGCCAGCAGCTTAGGGACAGGGGGGCAGACCCAGTACTTC
TRBJ1-4,-,TRBV19,TRBD1,CASSSGQDNEKLFF,TGTGCCAGTAGTTCGGGACAGGATAATGAAAAACTGTTTTTT
TRBJ2-3,-,TRBV12-3/TRBV12-4,-,CASSLANTQYF,TGTGCCAGCAGTTTAGCTAATACGCAGTATTTT
TRBJ2-3,once,TRBV7-2,-,CASAQIPISDPDYTQYF,TGTGCCAGCGCTCAAATTCCGATTAGCGACCCGGACTATACGCAGTATTTT
TRBJ1-5,-,TRBV4-1,-,CASSQGVGASQPQHF,TGCGCCAGCAGCCAAGGAGTGGGGGCTAGCCAGCCCCAGCATTTT
TRBJ1-6,-,TRBV6-6,TRBD1,CASSYGTGASPLHF,TGTGCCAGCAGTTACGGGACAGGGGCCTCACCCCTCCACTTT
TRBJ2-1,few,TRBV28,-,CASRTGGLNEQFF,TGTGCCAGCAGAACCGGGGGATTGAATGAGCAGTTCTTC
TRBJ2-1,-,TRBV29-1,-,CSVGGSDSYNEQFF,TGCAGCGTTGGGGGTAGCGATTCCTACAATGAGCAGTTCTTC
TRBJ2-7,-,TRBV29-1,-,CSVEEGPSSYEQYF,TGCAGCGTTGAAGAGGGGCCTTCATCCTACGAGCAGTACTTC
TRBJ2-1,-,TRBV5-1,TRBD2,CASTSGSYNEQFF,TGCGCCAGCACTAGCGGGAGCTACAATGAGCAGTTCTTC
TRBJ2-2,-,TRBV7-2,-,CASSLLITGELFF,TGTGCCAGCAGCTTGTTAATTACCGGGGAGCTGTTTTTT
TRBJ2-7,-,TRBV5-1,-,CASSLGSTGNEQYF,TGCGCCAGCAGCTTGGGGAGCACAGGGAACGAGCAGTACTTC
TRBJ2-7,-,TRBV28,-,CASTKTERKYF,TGTGCCAGCACCAAAACAGAGCGGAAGTACTTC
TRBJ2-1,-,TRBV29-1,TRBD2,CSVGWSAGGDEQFF,TGCAGCGTTGGGTGGTCGGCGGGAGGTGATGAGCAGTTCTTC
TRBJ2-3,-,TRBV15,-,CATSREGVTRPQDTQYF,TGTGCCACCAGCAGAGAAGGGGTCACCAGGCCACAGGATACGCAGTATTTT
TRBJ1-5,-,TRBV30,-,CAWSVTSYQPQHF,TGTGCCTGGAGTGTAACCAGTTATCAGCCCCAGCATTTT
TRBJ2-1,-,TRBV24-1,-,CATSDFDEQFF,TGTGCCACCAGTGATTTCGATGAGCAGTTCTTC
TRBJ1-5,once,TRBV30,-,CAWSSLGVQPQHF,TGTGCCTGGAGTTCACTCGGGGTCCAGCCCCAGCATTTT
TRBJ2-5,-,TRBV28,-,CAARYLAQETQYF,TGTGCCGCCAGATATCTCGCCCAAGAGACCCAGTACTTC
TRBJ2-6,-,TRBV4-1,-,CPPRHDRVLPLSGANVLTF,TGCCCCCCCCGCCACGACCGGGTCCTCCCGCTCTCTGGGGCCAACGTCCTGACTTTC
TRBJ2-5,-,TRBV4-2,-,CASTPLLTDETQYF,TGTGCCAGCACCCCACTATTGACCGACGAGACCCAGTACTTC
TRBJ1-1,-,TRBV5-4,-,CASSLESRTDTEAFF,TGTGCCAGCAGCTTGGAATCAAGGACAGACACTGAAGCTTTCTTT